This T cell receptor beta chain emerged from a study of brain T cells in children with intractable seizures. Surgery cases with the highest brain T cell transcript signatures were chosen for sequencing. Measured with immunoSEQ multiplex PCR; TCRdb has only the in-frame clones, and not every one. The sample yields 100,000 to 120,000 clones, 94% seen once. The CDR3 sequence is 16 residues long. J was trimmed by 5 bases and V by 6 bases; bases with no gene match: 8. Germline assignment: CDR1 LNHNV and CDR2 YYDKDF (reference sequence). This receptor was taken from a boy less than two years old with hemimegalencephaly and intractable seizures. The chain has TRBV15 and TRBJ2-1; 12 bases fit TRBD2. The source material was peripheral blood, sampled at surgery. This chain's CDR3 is CATRIRTSGANNEQFF. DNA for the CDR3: TGTGCCACCAGGATACGGACTAGCGGGGCCAACAATGAGCAGTTCTTC.